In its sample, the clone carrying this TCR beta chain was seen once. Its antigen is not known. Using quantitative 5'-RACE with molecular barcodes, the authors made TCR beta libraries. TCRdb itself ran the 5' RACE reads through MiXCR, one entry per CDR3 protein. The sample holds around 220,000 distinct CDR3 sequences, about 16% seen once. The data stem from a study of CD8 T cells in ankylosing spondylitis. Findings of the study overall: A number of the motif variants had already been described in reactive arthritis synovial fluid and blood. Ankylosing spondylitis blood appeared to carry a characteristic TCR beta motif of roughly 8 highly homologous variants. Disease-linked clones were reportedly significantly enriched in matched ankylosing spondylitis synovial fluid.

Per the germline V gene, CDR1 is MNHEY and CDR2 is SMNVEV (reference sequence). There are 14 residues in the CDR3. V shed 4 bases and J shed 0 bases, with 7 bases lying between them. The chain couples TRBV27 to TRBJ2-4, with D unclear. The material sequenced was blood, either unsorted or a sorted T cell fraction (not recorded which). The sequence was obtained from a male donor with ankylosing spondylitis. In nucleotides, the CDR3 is TGTGCCAGCAGTTCCGGATTAGCCAAAAACATTCAGTACTTC. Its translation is CASSSGLAKNIQYF.